What follows describes a single T cell receptor (beta chain). Its antigen is undetermined. These data come from a study of cytotoxic CD8 clonotypes in ibrutinib-treated CLL. Study-level points and caveats: Increased clonality at ibrutinib response gave way to a return toward baseline at progression. Once treatment began, public clonotypes, which were uncommon, contracted or stayed stable.

Produced via immunoSEQ multiplex PCR; TCRdb's table is partial and in-frame only. Of roughly 130,000 clones listed, roughly three quarters are singletons. This receptor was obtained from a human donor with chronic lymphocytic leukemia. The material was PBMCs, obtained after 12 months of ibrutinib treatment.

The CDR3 is CASSTSRHKSGRNEQFF. The CDR3 coding sequence is TGCGCCAGCAGCACATCGAGACACAAAAGCGGGAGGAATGAGCAGTTCTTC. The V gene is TRBV10-1, the J gene TRBJ2-1; 9 positions match TRBD2. J gave up 7 bases and V 6 bases, and 16 bases lay outside the gene matches. Germline V CDR1 and CDR2: WNHNN, SYGVQD (reference sequence). The CDR3 covers 17 residues.